Listed below are T cell receptor beta chains from one sample, sequenced in a study of PD-L1 blockade in urothelial cancer. Assay used: immunoSEQ multiplex PCR; TCRdb lists only in-frame clones, some missing. The profile shows some 22,000 clones, under 95% of them singletons. Sequences were derived from PBMCs, sampled around atezolizumab (anti-PD-L1) treatment. These receptors originate from a woman between 55 and 75 years old with urothelial cancer. Both conserved end residues are part of each CDR3.

j_call: TRBJ2-5
v_call: TRBV19
cdr3_aa: CASSIGRGQETQYF

j_call: TRBJ2-2
v_call: TRBV19
cdr3_aa: CASDGRGSPGELFF

j_call: TRBJ1-1
v_call: TRBV11-2
cdr3_aa: CASSLDPRRDEAFF

j_call: TRBJ1-2
v_call: TRBV29-1
cdr3_aa: CSVAILGTGATYGYTF

j_call: TRBJ2-1
v_call: TRBV5-4
cdr3_aa: CASSRGSLTLYNEQFF

j_call: TRBJ2-2
v_call: TRBV6-1
cdr3_aa: CASSELTGVNTGELFF

j_call: TRBJ2-3
v_call: TRBV5-1
cdr3_aa: CASSFSSGATDTQYF

j_call: TRBJ2-1
v_call: TRBV19
cdr3_aa: CASSIPMGGVNEQFF

j_call: TRBJ1-2
v_call: TRBV25-1
cdr3_aa: CASIWTGRYGYTF

j_call: TRBJ2-5
v_call: TRBV9
cdr3_aa: CASSPRQGLGETQYF

j_call: TRBJ2-1
v_call: TRBV7-9
cdr3_aa: CASSLDGRVNNEQFF

j_call: TRBJ1-1
v_call: TRBV7-3
cdr3_aa: CASSVSGGRTEAFF

j_call: TRBJ2-4
v_call: TRBV10-2
cdr3_aa: CAGGDRGSIQYF

j_call: TRBJ2-3
v_call: TRBV10-3
cdr3_aa: CAISESLATDTQYF

j_call: TRBJ2-3
v_call: TRBV6-5
cdr3_aa: CASSRGGDRADTQYF

j_call: TRBJ2-7
v_call: TRBV5-6
cdr3_aa: CASSLGLAGFGEQYF

j_call: TRBJ2-7
v_call: TRBV4-1
cdr3_aa: CASSQVAGEAYEQYF

j_call: TRBJ2-3
v_call: TRBV11-2
cdr3_aa: CASSPYPWKRGSTDTQYF

j_call: TRBJ2-2
v_call: TRBV2
cdr3_aa: CASTPSPTGRTGELFF

j_call: TRBJ2-7
v_call: TRBV9
cdr3_aa: CASSVVLGDEQYF

j_call: TRBJ2-5
v_call: TRBV6-5
cdr3_aa: CASRKARGSAETQYF

j_call: TRBJ1-1
v_call: TRBV5-6
cdr3_aa: CASSLVGGTGRDNTEAFF

j_call: TRBJ2-2
v_call: TRBV9
cdr3_aa: CASSVAGTGHGELFF

j_call: TRBJ2-1
v_call: TRBV11-2
cdr3_aa: CASSLTQGSYNEQFF

j_call: TRBJ2-7
v_call: TRBV28
cdr3_aa: CASSLSRGYEQYF

j_call: TRBJ2-7
v_call: TRBV7-2
cdr3_aa: CASSLVGGGAYEQYF

j_call: TRBJ2-1
v_call: TRBV7-8
cdr3_aa: CASSLVLGVSSYNEQFF

j_call: TRBJ2-7
v_call: TRBV9
cdr3_aa: CASSVGQGLDYEQYF

j_call: TRBJ2-5
v_call: TRBV6-1
cdr3_aa: CASSPRVGATQYF

j_call: TRBJ2-7
v_call: TRBV9
cdr3_aa: CASSQGLAGSYEQYF

j_call: TRBJ2-7
v_call: TRBV9
cdr3_aa: CASSISGELIYEQYF

j_call: TRBJ1-1
v_call: TRBV18
cdr3_aa: CASSQDSPNMNTEAFF

j_call: TRBJ2-7
v_call: TRBV5-6
cdr3_aa: CASRGAGEGYNEQYF

j_call: TRBJ2-1
v_call: TRBV5-4
cdr3_aa: CASSVQQGAYNEQFF

j_call: TRBJ1-4
v_call: TRBV18
cdr3_aa: CASSLFVSRSEKLFF

j_call: TRBJ2-5
v_call: TRBV11-3
cdr3_aa: CASSLAGVETQYF

j_call: TRBJ2-2
v_call: TRBV5-4
cdr3_aa: CASSLVGVHTGELFF

j_call: TRBJ2-3
v_call: TRBV19
cdr3_aa: CASSIGGRASTDTQYF

j_call: TRBJ2-5
v_call: TRBV5-1
cdr3_aa: CASSLATGWYSETQYF

j_call: TRBJ2-7
v_call: TRBV9
cdr3_aa: CASSVGPRTASYEQYF

j_call: TRBJ2-2
v_call: TRBV7-8
cdr3_aa: CANLVGGVNTGELFF

j_call: TRBJ2-7
v_call: TRBV5-4
cdr3_aa: CASSPTGYEQYF

j_call: TRBJ1-2
v_call: TRBV5-4
cdr3_aa: CASSLLGGDGYTF

j_call: TRBJ2-7
v_call: TRBV29-1
cdr3_aa: CSVWDSYEQYF

j_call: TRBJ1-6
v_call: TRBV6-5
cdr3_aa: CASSYFSGGNSPLHF

j_call: TRBJ2-1
v_call: TRBV7-8
cdr3_aa: CASSLATFRGNEQFF

j_call: TRBJ2-7
v_call: TRBV27
cdr3_aa: CASSRDRDYEQYF

j_call: TRBJ1-4
v_call: TRBV7-9
cdr3_aa: CASSLSGATNEKLFF

j_call: TRBJ2-3
v_call: TRBV13
cdr3_aa: CASSSPDRGPSTDTQYF